What follows are 12 T cell receptor beta chains derived from one specimen sequenced in a study of T cell changes during pregnancy in multiple sclerosis. Sequenced by immunoSEQ multiplex PCR; TCRdb stores in-frame clones only, minus some. The table lists 44,000 or so clones, around 90% of them singletons. Sequences were derived from CD8+ T cells from peripheral blood mononuclear cells, sampled after pregnancy. The receptors originated from a female donor in good health, enrolled as a control in a pregnancy study.

The chain is built from TRBV18 and TRBJ2-5, with D unclear. Germline-derived CDR1 and CDR2 are KGHSH and LQKENI. The CDR3 is 14 amino acids. Trimming stripped 0 bases from V and 8 bases from J, with 13 bases between. The CDR3 DNA is TGTGCCAGCTCACCACCCTCGTCCAGGCTTACCCAGTACTTC. Its translation: CASSPPSSRLTQYF.

V usage is TRBV4-3 and J usage is TRBJ2-3; D is unresolved. This CDR3 contains 13 residues. The germline V gene has CDR1 LGHNA and CDR2 YSLEER. The V end lost 4 bases, the J end lost 1 base, and 6 bases lay between the germline ends. CDR3 nucleotides: TGCGCCAGCAGCCTCCGGGGCACAGATACGCAGTATTTT. This sequence encodes CASSLRGTDTQYF.

This clone was observed a single time. The V gene is TRBV4-3, the J gene TRBJ2-5; D may be TRBD1 (5 bases). The tail of the sequence fits TRBJ2-7 better, so the J call may be wrong. In germline, CDR1 is LGHNA, CDR2 YSLEER. This CDR3 comprises 16 residues. CDR3 nucleotide sequence: TGCGCCAGCAGCCCGGACCAAGGGGTGGGCGTCGGCGAGCAGTACTTC. Its protein is CASSPDQGVGVGEQYF.

The V call is TRBV27, the J call TRBJ2-1, with D unclear. Trimming took 6 bases from V and 10 from J, leaving 22 bases between them. This CDR3 region has 15 residues. Germline CDR1 MNHEY, CDR2 SMNVEV (reference sequence). The CDR3 is CASSPPPYGPWEQFF. Written as DNA, the CDR3 is TGTGCCAGCAGCCCTCCGCCCTATGGGCCCTGGGAGCAGTTCTTC.

Note on this clone: At the DNA level, this CDR3 is encoded by other sequences in the same sample as well. The genes are TRBV28 and TRBJ1-1; 8 bases align to TRBD1. The germline CDR1 and CDR2 sequences are MDHEN and SYDVKM. V lost 3 bases to trimming and J lost 1 base; unmatched junction nucleotides: 1. The CDR3 is 14 residues long. The CDR3 reads CASSLGTGNTEAFF. Written as DNA, the CDR3 is TGTGCCAGCAGTTTGGGGACAGGGAACACTGAAGCTTTCTTT.

This chain uses TRBV7-9 with TRBJ2-3; a possible D gene is TRBD1 (6 bases). Between the trimmed V and J ends, which lost 4 bases and 0 bases, there was a span of 17 bases. The CDR3 length is 17 residues. Germline V lookup: CDR1 SEHNR, CDR2 FQNEAQ (reference sequence). CDR3 nucleotide sequence: TGTGCCAGCAGCTCCCCGACTGGGGGCTCTAGCACAGATACGCAGTATTTT. Amino acids: CASSSPTGGSSTDTQYF.

The count of this clone is one. This chain joins TRBV27 and TRBJ1-1; TRBD1 aligns across 10 bases. The V segment lost 6 bases and the J segment 3 bases; nucleotides outside the gene matches: 7. Germline values: CDR1 MNHEY, CDR2 SMNVEV (reference sequence). This CDR3 has 15 residues. The CDR3: CASSRQGALDTEAFF. DNA of the CDR3: TGTGCCAGCAGCCGACAGGGGGCTCTAGACACTGAAGCTTTCTTT.

Written as DNA, the CDR3 is TGCGCCAGCAGCCGTGGTCTCGCGACTAATGAAAAACTGTTTTTT. The encoded protein is CASSRGLATNEKLFF. The chain joins TRBV4-1 to TRBJ1-4; no clear D. V was trimmed by 4 bases and J by 2 bases, leaving 11 bases between them. The CDR3 is 15 amino acids. Germline V lookup: CDR1 MGHRA, CDR2 YSYEKL.

This sequence joins TRBV14 and TRBJ2-7; TRBD1 matches at 9 bases. V was clipped by 0 bases and J by 4 bases; unmatched bases: 4. Germline values: CDR1 SGHDN, CDR2 FVKESK. The CDR3 has 15 amino acids. The CDR3 loop is CASSQETGGAYEQYF. Here the CDR3 DNA reads TGTGCCAGCAGCCAAGAGACAGGGGGAGCATACGAGCAGTACTTC.

V gene TRBV7-9 combines with J gene TRBJ2-7; 8 bases are a match to TRBD2. With V trimmed by 4 bases and J by 3 bases, 2 bases remained unmatched. Germline CDR1 is SEHNR and CDR2 is FQNEAQ (reference sequence). The CDR3 runs to 13 residues. CDR3 residues: CASSSGTSYEQYF. DNA for the CDR3: TGTGCCAGCAGCTCTGGGACTAGCTACGAGCAGTACTTC. The full variable domain, completed using reference TRBV7-9 and TRBJ2-7, is DTGVSQNPRHKITKRGQNVTFRCDPISEHNRLYWYRQTLGQGPEFLTYFQNEAQLEKSRLLSDRFSAERPKGSFSTLEIQRTEQGDSAMYLCASSSGTSYEQYFGPGTRLTVT.

The DNA of the CDR3 is TGTGCCAGCAGCCAAGAACCTTCCGGGATCTACACCGGGGAGCTGTTTTTT. It translates to CASSQEPSGIYTGELFF. The chain couples TRBV14 to TRBJ2-2; TRBD2 might be the D (5 bases). V lost 0 bases to trimming and J lost 3 bases, with 14 bases between them. Germline CDR1 is SGHDN and CDR2 is FVKESK. This CDR3 contains 17 residues.

The chain is built from TRBV5-5 and TRBJ1-2, with D unclear. V was clipped by 0 bases and J by 6 bases, with 9 bases between them. Germline V gene lookup returns CDR1 SGHKS and CDR2 YYEKEE (reference sequence). CDR3 size: 13 residues. The CDR3 loop reads CASSLAGVDGYTF. The CDR3 DNA reads as TGTGCCAGCAGCTTGGCCGGGGTTGATGGCTACACCTTC.